Listed here are 23 T cell receptor beta chains from one sample, sequenced in a study. Cells sorted as Tregs were CD4+, CD25+ and CD127-/low. Each CDR3 protein gets one entry after TCRdb re-called the 5' RACE reads with MiXCR. This table has approximately 60,000 distinct CDR3 sequences, around 24% appearing once. The sequencing sample was made of tumor-infiltrating Tregs sorted from the breast tumor. Every receptor here comes from a female donor with breast cancer.

This clonotype came up a few times. The V and J genes are TRBV9 and TRBJ2-3; D not certain. Per the germline V gene, CDR1 is SGDLS and CDR2 is YYNGEE. CDR3 length: 14 amino acids. V lost 6 bases and J lost 2, with 13 bases in between. CDR3 coding DNA: TGTGCCAGCACCCTAGGAGCAACCACAGATACGCAGTATTTT. It is translated as CASTLGATTDTQYF. Together with reference TRBV9 and TRBJ2-3, the CDR3 gives the full variable domain: DSGVTQTPKHLITATGQRVTLRCSPRSGDLSVYWYQQSLDQGLQFLIQYYNGEERAKGNILERFSAQQFPDLHSELNLSSLELGDSALYFCASTLGATTDTQYFGPGTRLTVL.

This chain connects TRBV20-1 to TRBJ2-1; D is tentatively TRBD1 or TRBD2 (5 bases each). In germline, CDR1 is DFQATT, CDR2 SNEGSKA (reference sequence). The CDR3 contains 12 residues. The V gene lost 6 bases and the J gene lost 6 bases, with 12 bases spanning the gap. The CDR3, as DNA: TGCAGTGCCCTCCGGGACCTCAATGAGCAGTTCTTC. Translating gives CSALRDLNEQFF.

The rearrangement joins TRBV4-2 to TRBJ2-4; D possibly uses TRBD1 or TRBD2 (5 bases each). This CDR3 region has 14 residues. V lost 1 base, J lost 3 bases, and 7 bases lay in between. Germline V lookup: CDR1 LGHNA, CDR2 YNFKEQ. CDR3: CASSQGGDKNIQYF. CDR3 coding DNA: TGTGCCAGCAGCCAAGGAGGGGACAAAAACATTCAGTACTTC.

Note on this clonotype: At one of its ends the junction is not consistent with the germline gene, which may arise from a read error. This rearrangement joins TRBV10-3 to TRBJ2-5; 7 bases match TRBD1. The CDR3 consists of 14 residues. The V gene's germline CDR1 is ENHRY and CDR2 SYGVKD. CDR3 sequence reads: CTISESTGQETQYF. DNA of the CDR3: TGTACCATCAGTGAGTCGACAGGGCAAGAGACCCAGTACTTC.

This clonotype was seen more than once but under ten times. The chain carries TRBV20-1 and TRBJ2-7, with D unclear. Trimming removed 0 bases from V and 1 base from J, with 13 bases in between. This CDR3 region has 15 residues. Germline V CDR1 and CDR2: DFQATT, SNEGSKA (reference sequence). CDR3 nucleotides: TGCAGTGCTAGAGATAGTAAGACAATATCCTACGAGCAGTACTTC. Translating gives CSARDSKTISYEQYF.

The rearrangement uses TRBV4-1 and TRBJ1-5; unclear D gene. Germline V gene sequence: CDR1 MGHRA, CDR2 YSYEKL. The CDR3 contains 13 residues. V shed 0 bases and J shed 9 bases, with 9 bases lying between them. CDR3 coding DNA: TGCGCCAGCAGCCAAGACCCGGGAGGGCCCCAGCATTTT. Its translation is CASSQDPGGPQHF.

V is TRBV18 and J is TRBJ2-5, with 7 positions matching TRBD1. The V gene end was trimmed by 3 bases and the J gene end by 4 bases; junction bases not matched to a gene: 5. This CDR3 has 14 residues. Germline values: CDR1 KGHSH, CDR2 LQKENI. For the CDR3, the DNA is TGTGCCAGCTCACCCCAGACAGGGAGAGAGACCCAGTACTTC. Translating it yields CASSPQTGRETQYF.

The V and J genes are TRBV10-1 and TRBJ2-7; D gene unclear. Germline loops: CDR1 WNHNN, CDR2 SYGVQD (reference sequence). Trimming took off 3 bases at V and 5 bases at J, with 14 bases between the two ends. CDR3 size: 14 residues. This CDR3 is CASSDGQVTHEQYF. CDR3 in DNA: TGCGCCAGCAGTGACGGGCAGGTAACCCACGAGCAGTACTTC.

There are a few counts of this clonotype. The chain combines TRBV7-2 with TRBJ1-2; possibly TRBD1 for D (5 bases). Trimming pared 5 bases from V and 8 bases from J, leaving 12 bases between. The length of the CDR3 is 12 residues. Germline assignment: CDR1 SGHTA and CDR2 FQGNSA. The DNA for the CDR3 is TGTGCCAGCAGCCCAAGGAGGGGAGGCTACACCTTC. Translation: CASSPRRGGYTF. The variable domain in full, with the rest retrieved from reference TRBV7-2 and TRBJ1-2, is GAGVSQSPSNKVTEKGKDVELRCDPISGHTALYWYRQSLGQGLEFLIYFQGNSAPDKSGLPSDRFSAERTGGSVSTLTIQRTQQEDSAVYLCASSPRRGGYTFGSGTRLTVV.

This chain joins TRBV4-1 and TRBJ1-5; D is unresolved. This CDR3 has 14 amino acids. V lost 0 bases, J lost 0 bases, and 3 bases lay in between. Germline lookup yields CDR1 MGHRA and CDR2 YSYEKL. CDR3 in amino acids: CASSQDYSNQPQHF. The CDR3 nucleotides are TGCGCCAGCAGCCAAGATTATAGCAATCAGCCCCAGCATTTT.

This clonotype has ten or more counts. This chain links TRBV7-9 with TRBJ2-3; 8 nucleotides agree with TRBD2. V was pared by 3 bases and J by 8 bases, with 7 bases of the junction left unmatched. The germline V gene has CDR1 SEHNR and CDR2 FQNEAQ (reference sequence). CDR3 size: 14 residues. The CDR3 protein is CASSLRGELGTQYF. CDR3 in DNA: TGTGCCAGCAGCTTGCGGGGGGAACTCGGTACGCAGTATTTT.

This clonotype appeared a few times. The chain carries TRBV5-4 and TRBJ2-3, with a weak D call TRBD2 (5 bases). The CDR3 has 15 amino acids. CDR1 is SGHNT and CDR2 is YYREEE in the germline V gene (reference sequence). The V end was cut by 4 bases, the J end by 1 base, with 13 bases between. The chain's CDR3 is CASSPRQAGTDTQYF. In DNA form, the CDR3 reads TGTGCCAGCAGCCCTAGACAAGCGGGCACAGATACGCAGTATTTT.

Notes on this clonotype: A clone one base away is much larger, so this may be a read error. The chain carries TRBV4-2 and TRBJ2-7; TRBD1 matches 7 bases. This CDR3 is 13 amino acids long. Germline CDR1 reads LGHNA; CDR2 reads YNFKEQ. The V gene end was trimmed by 3 bases and the J gene end by 11 bases; junction bases not matched to a gene: 10. The CDR3 nucleotides read TGTGCCAGCAGCCAGGACACCCAGGGGGAGAAGTACTTC. It translates to CASSQDTQGEKYF.

This clonotype was recorded at least ten times. The genes are TRBV5-4 and TRBJ2-1, with D uncertain. The length of the CDR3 is 13 residues. Per germline, CDR1 SGHNT and CDR2 YYREEE (reference sequence). V dropped 4 bases and J dropped 4 bases, with 9 bases sitting between them. The CDR3, as DNA: TGTGCCAGCAGCCCGGTAGGGTACAATGAGCAGTTCTTC. Translation gives CASSPVGYNEQFF.

Details on this clonotype: With a much larger clone just one base away, this may be a read error. The CDR3 bases are TGTGCCAGCAGCCGCCGTCGAGATACGCAGTATTTT. Protein sequence: CASSRRRDTQYF. The V and J genes are TRBV7-2 and TRBJ2-3, with D unclear. The CDR3 loop spans 12 amino acids. V lost 5 bases and J lost 5, with 8 bases in between. CDR1 and CDR2 from the germline V gene are SGHTA and FQGNSA. Full variable domain (remainder filled in from reference TRBV7-2 and TRBJ2-3): GAGVSQSPSNKVTEKGKDVELRCDPISGHTALYWYRQSLGQGLEFLIYFQGNSAPDKSGLPSDRFSAERTGGSVSTLTIQRTQQEDSAVYLCASSRRRDTQYFGPGTRLTVL.

This chain links TRBV7-2 with TRBJ2-7, with 7 bases aligning to TRBD2. The CDR3 has 15 residues. Per the germline V gene, CDR1 is SGHTA and CDR2 is FQGNSA. Unmatched junction bases numbered 12, after V lost 4 bases and J lost 6 bases. The chain's CDR3 is CASSSRGETRGEQYF. CDR3 in DNA: TGTGCCAGCAGCTCCCGGGGGGAGACCCGTGGCGAGCAGTACTTC.

This clonotype was detected only a few times. The chain joins TRBV6-2 or TRBV6-3 to TRBJ2-7; D is undetermined. The CDR3 covers 11 residues. From germline, CDR1 is MNHEY and CDR2 SVGEGT. V was cut by 7 bases and J by 2 bases, with 6 bases left in between. The CDR3 nucleotides read TGTGCCAGCACCAACACCTACGAGCAGTACTTC. Its translation is CASTNTYEQYF.

The chain joins TRBV20-1 to TRBJ2-1; maybe TRBD2 (7 bases). The CDR3 sequence is 12 residues long. Germline V gene sequence: CDR1 DFQATT, CDR2 SNEGSKA (reference sequence). Trimming pared 4 bases from V and 7 bases from J, leaving 11 bases between. CDR3 DNA: TGCAGTGCTAAAAAGGGGGGGAATGAGCAGTTCTTC. Translation gives CSAKKGGNEQFF.

There are a few counts of this clonotype. The CDR3 region is CASSLSTAANSPLHF. CDR3 coding DNA: TGTGCCAGCAGCTTAAGTACGGCAGCAAATTCACCCCTCCACTTT. The chain links TRBV7-2 to TRBJ1-6; D is unclear. Between the trimmed V and J ends, which lost 2 bases and 7 bases, there was a span of 12 bases. Looked up from germline, CDR1 is SGHTA and CDR2 is FQGNSA. CDR3 size: 15 residues.

The chain carries TRBV4-1 and TRBJ2-1; D may be TRBD2 (6 bases). Trimming took 0 bases from V and 7 from J, leaving 13 bases between them. Germline CDR1 and CDR2: MGHRA and YSYEKL. CDR3 length: 15 amino acids. For the CDR3, the DNA is TGCGCCAGCAGCCAAGAGTCGGGAGCGGCGAATGAGCAGTTCTTC. Amino acids: CASSQESGAANEQFF.

This clonotype was counted ten times or more. The J gene is TRBJ2-7, the V gene TRBV6-2 or TRBV6-3; 12 nucleotides line up with TRBD1. The CDR3 consists of 14 residues. From germline, CDR1 is MNHEY and CDR2 SVGEGT. V shed 6 bases, J shed 6 bases, and the junction held 6 bases outside the gene matches. The CDR3 here is CASRRDRGRFEQYF. The CDR3 nucleotides are TGTGCCAGCAGGAGGGACAGGGGGCGCTTCGAGCAGTACTTC.

CDR3 nucleotides: TGTGCCAGCAGCTCGACGGGAAGGGCGGCTCCCTACGAGCAGTACTTC. As protein: CASSSTGRAAPYEQYF. The V and J genes are TRBV11-2 and TRBJ2-7; TRBD2 is a possible D gene (5 bases). V was clipped by 4 bases and J by 2 bases, with 18 bases between them. CDR1 SGHAT and CDR2 FQNNGV come from the germline V gene. The CDR3 extends over 16 amino acids. Variable domain in full (rest from reference TRBV11-2 and TRBJ2-7): EAGVAQSPRYKIIEKRQSVAFWCNPISGHATLYWYQQILGQGPKLLIQFQNNGVVDDSQLPKDRFSAERLKGVDSTLKIQPAKLEDSAVYLCASSSTGRAAPYEQYFGPGTRLTVT.

This clonotype was observed many times. V gene TRBV4-1 combines with J gene TRBJ2-4, with 9 bases matching TRBD2. Germline values: CDR1 MGHRA, CDR2 YSYEKL. The trim removed 1 base at V and 0 bases at J, leaving 7 bases unmatched. This CDR3 has 18 residues. The CDR3 DNA sequence: TGCGCCAGCAGCCAAGGACGTGCGGGAGGGCTAGCCAAAAACATTCAGTACTTC. This codes for CASSQGRAGGLAKNIQYF.